Shown below are 21 T cell receptor beta chains from a single sample sequenced in a study of memory CD4+ T cells and cytomegalovirus serostatus. The assay was immunoSEQ multiplex PCR, and TCRdb's table has in-frame clones only and misses some. The repertoire holds about 61,000 clones, with 80% to 85% as singletons. Single viable CD3+CD4+CD8-CD45RO+ cells were sorted as the memory CD4+ T cells. Sequenced: memory CD4+ T cells from blood. All receptors derive from an adult in good health and CMV-seronegative.

The genes are TRBV5-4 and TRBJ2-1; 8 positions agree with TRBD2. Germline loops: CDR1 SGHNT, CDR2 YYREEE (reference sequence). The length of the CDR3 is 16 residues. With 3 bases clipped from V and 4 bases from J, the junction kept 9 bases outside the gene matches. The CDR3 is CASSSSGGPLYNEQFF. The CDR3 bases are TGTGCCAGCAGCTCTTCGGGAGGGCCCCTGTACAATGAGCAGTTCTTC.

This clone was recorded only once. The V call is TRBV5-1, the J call TRBJ2-2; the D is unclear. The CDR3 runs 15 residues. The V end was cut by 0 bases, the J end by 4 bases, with 10 bases between. Germline V CDR1 and CDR2: SGHRS, YFSETQ. The chain's CDR3 is CASSLAGPLTGELFF. Written as DNA, the CDR3 is TGCGCCAGCAGCTTGGCCGGTCCACTCACCGGGGAGCTGTTTTTT.

The chain carries TRBV14 and TRBJ2-7; 10 nucleotides align to TRBD2. V was clipped by 1 base and J by 3 bases; unmatched bases: 18. The germline CDR1 and CDR2 sequences are SGHDN and FVKESK. The CDR3 extends over 20 amino acids. The CDR3 loop reads CASSQGDRLAGVTNFYEQYF. CDR3 sequence (DNA): TGTGCCAGCAGCCAAGGGGACAGGCTAGCGGGAGTAACTAATTTCTACGAGCAGTACTTC. Combining the CDR3 with reference TRBV14 and TRBJ2-7 gives the whole variable domain EAGVTQFPSHSVIEKGQTVTLRCDPISGHDNLYWYRRVMGKEIKFLLHFVKESKQDESGMPNNRFLAERTGGTYSTLKVQPAELEDSGVYFCASSQGDRLAGVTNFYEQYFGPGTRLTVT.

This chain uses TRBV19 with TRBJ1-2; 9 nucleotides line up with TRBD1. Germline loops: CDR1 LNHDA, CDR2 SQIVND (reference sequence). V trimming: 6 bases; J trimming: 8 bases; junction bases outside the gene matches: 13. The CDR3 extends over 15 amino acids. CDR3 sequence reads: CASSHPLQGAPGYTF. CDR3 nucleotides: TGTGCCAGTAGCCATCCGTTACAGGGGGCGCCCGGCTACACCTTC.

The chain couples TRBV28 to TRBJ2-6, with TRBD2 matching 10 bases. Germline loops: CDR1 MDHEN, CDR2 SYDVKM. The V gene end was trimmed by 5 bases and the J gene end by 1 base; junction bases not matched to a gene: 11. The CDR3 contains 19 residues. CDR3: CASSVAGLAERSGANVLTF. The DNA for the CDR3 is TGTGCCAGCAGTGTCGCTGGACTAGCGGAGAGATCTGGGGCCAACGTCCTGACTTTC.

A few counts support this clone. This chain uses TRBV28 with TRBJ1-1; D might be TRBD1 (6 bases). Germline CDR1 reads MDHEN; CDR2 reads SYDVKM. Trimming removed 8 bases from V and 7 bases from J, with 11 bases in between. The CDR3 spans 11 residues. CDR3 coding DNA: TGTGCCAGCGAGGACAGTCGTGAAGCTTTCTTT. Translation gives CASEDSREAFF.

This rearrangement joins TRBV19 to TRBJ1-1, with D possibly TRBD1 on 6 matching bases. In germline, CDR1 is LNHDA, CDR2 SQIVND (reference sequence). V lost 5 bases, J lost 3 bases, and 13 bases lay in between. CDR3 size: 14 residues. CDR3 bases: TGTGCCAGTAGTGCAGGGGTAAGAGACACTGAAGCTTTCTTT. Translation: CASSAGVRDTEAFF. Complete variable domain (other parts from reference TRBV19 and TRBJ1-1): DGGITQSPKYLFRKEGQNVTLSCEQNLNHDAMYWYRQDPGQGLRLIYYSQIVNDFQKGDIAEGYSVSREKKESFPLTVTSAQKNPTAFYLCASSAGVRDTEAFFGQGTRLTVV.

The rearrangement joins TRBV28 to TRBJ2-1; TRBD2 matches 8 bases. The junction had 10 bases not matched to a gene; V was cut back by 5 bases and J by 7 bases. CDR1 and CDR2 from the germline V gene are MDHEN and SYDVKM. This CDR3 has 15 residues. CDR3 residues: CASSGGPGGWNEQFF. DNA of the CDR3: TGTGCCAGCAGTGGCGGGCCGGGAGGGTGGAATGAGCAGTTCTTC. The complete variable domain, with remaining parts taken from reference TRBV28 and TRBJ2-1, reads DVKVTQSSRYLVKRTGEKVFLECVQDMDHENMFWYRQDPGLGLRLIYFSYDVKMKEKGDIPEGYSVSREKKERFSLILESASTNQTSMYLCASSGGPGGWNEQFFGPGTRLTVL.

The gene calls are TRBV19 and TRBJ2-5, with 7 nucleotides matching TRBD1. Germline CDR1 reads LNHDA; CDR2 reads SQIVND (reference sequence). The CDR3 has 14 amino acids. V lost 5 bases, J lost 2 bases, and 5 bases stayed unmatched. This chain's CDR3 is CASSQQGRQETQYF. Written as DNA, the CDR3 is TGTGCCAGTAGTCAACAGGGGCGGCAAGAGACCCAGTACTTC.

J is TRBJ2-5 and V is TRBV29-1, with a possible D match to TRBD2 (6 bases). The DNA end lines up better with TRBJ2-7; the J call may be wrong. The CDR3 consists of 11 residues. In germline, CDR1 is SQVTM, CDR2 ANQGSEA. CDR3 loop: CSVEEGYEQYF. The CDR3 bases are TGCAGCGTTGAGGAGGGTTACGAGCAGTACTTC.

V gene TRBV7-8 combines with J gene TRBJ2-3, with D perhaps TRBD1 (6 bases). The ends were cut back, 0 bases at V and 0 bases at J, with 13 bases in the middle. CDR3 size: 17 residues. From germline, CDR1 is SGHVS and CDR2 FQNEAQ. The DNA of the CDR3 is TGTGCCAGCAGCTTAGCCCCCGGGACACTGAGCACAGATACGCAGTATTTT. Amino acid sequence: CASSLAPGTLSTDTQYF. Full variable domain (missing parts from reference TRBV7-8 and TRBJ2-3): GAGVSQSPRYKVAKRGQDVALRCDPISGHVSLFWYQQALGQGPEFLTYFQNEAQLDKSGLPSDRFFAERPEGSVSTLKIQRTQQEDSAVYLCASSLAPGTLSTDTQYFGPGTRLTVL.

The chain joins TRBV9 to TRBJ1-2, with TRBD1 as a possible D gene (6 bases). Looked up from germline, CDR1 is SGDLS and CDR2 is YYNGEE. The CDR3 sequence is 15 residues long. Trimming stripped 4 bases from V and 4 bases from J, with 17 bases between. In nucleotides, the CDR3 is TGTGCCAGCAGCATTAGTCCGCAGGGGATCTATGGCTACACCTTC. This sequence encodes CASSISPQGIYGYTF.

This chain links TRBV19 with TRBJ2-1, with 10 bases lining up with TRBD2. Trimming took 3 bases from V and 5 from J; bases not matched to a gene: 4. Germline V gene sequence: CDR1 LNHDA, CDR2 SQIVND (reference sequence). The length of the CDR3 is 15 residues. CDR3 sequence (DNA): TGTGCCAGTAGTATCGGACTAGCGGAGAACAATGAGCAGTTCTTC. This codes for CASSIGLAENNEQFF.

This chain links TRBV12-5 with TRBJ1-2; D might be TRBD1 (5 bases). In germline, CDR1 is LGHNT, CDR2 FRNRAP. CDR3 length: 15 amino acids. Deletions cut 4 bases from V and 7 bases from J, with 19 bases between. The CDR3 protein is CASGSLRALGGGYTF. CDR3 sequence (DNA): TGTGCTAGTGGTTCCCTCAGGGCCCTCGGGGGTGGCTACACCTTC.

This clone appeared a few times. The V gene is TRBV5-1, the J gene TRBJ1-1; D unclear. The length of the CDR3 is 13 residues. Per germline, CDR1 SGHRS and CDR2 YFSETQ. Between the trimmed V and J ends, which lost 4 bases and 3 bases, there was a span of 10 bases. CDR3 region: CASSTLWDTEAFF. The CDR3 nucleotides read TGCGCCAGCAGCACTCTCTGGGACACTGAAGCTTTCTTT. Full variable domain (outside the CDR3, taken from reference TRBV5-1 and TRBJ1-1): KAGVTQTPRYLIKTRGQQVTLSCSPISGHRSVSWYQQTPGQGLQFLFEYFSETQRNKGNFPGRFSGRQFSNSRSEMNVSTLELGDSALYLCASSTLWDTEAFFGQGTRLTVV.

In DNA, the CDR3 is TGCGCCAGCAGTCATCCCCGGGCAGGGGGCAATCAGCCCCAGCATTTT. Encoded protein: CASSHPRAGGNQPQHF. The V gene is TRBV23-1, the J gene TRBJ1-5; perhaps TRBD1 as D (6 bases). TRBV23-1 counts as an open reading frame of uncertain function. The CDR3 contains 16 residues. V was cut by 3 bases and J by 2 bases, with 14 bases left in between.

The V call is TRBV5-6, the J call TRBJ1-2, with D possibly matching TRBD1 (6 bases). Trimming cost V 5 bases and J 6 bases, with 17 bases left between them. The CDR3 totals 14 residues. Germline values: CDR1 SGHDT, CDR2 YYEEEE. CDR3 DNA sequence: TGTGCCAGCAGTCGAGCAGGGGACGGGGATGGCTACACCTTC. Protein product: CASSRAGDGDGYTF.

This clone was picked up one time. The chain uses TRBV30 and TRBJ2-7; 8 bases map to TRBD1. V was clipped by 2 bases and J by 2 bases; unmatched bases: 5. CDR1 is GTSNPN and CDR2 is SVGIG in the germline V gene (reference sequence). CDR3 length: 14 residues. The CDR3 protein is CAWSHGQGAYEQYF. In nucleotides, the CDR3 is TGTGCCTGGAGTCACGGACAGGGCGCCTACGAGCAGTACTTC. Full variable domain (rest looked up from reference TRBV30 and TRBJ2-7): SQTIHQWPATLVQPVGSPLSLECTVEGTSNPNLYWYRQAAGRGLQLLFYSVGIGQISSEVPQNLSASRPQDRQFILSSKKLLLSDSGFYLCAWSHGQGAYEQYFGPGTRLTVT.

V is TRBV6-5 and J is TRBJ1-2; the match to TRBD1 covers 8 bases. This CDR3 spans 12 amino acids. V gave up 7 bases and J gave up 8 bases; unmatched junction bases: 6. Looked up from germline, CDR1 is MNHEY and CDR2 is SVGAGI. CDR3 DNA sequence: TGTGCCAGCACCCAGGGGGCCGAGGGCTACACCTTC. Amino acids: CASTQGAEGYTF.

The chain joins TRBV19 to TRBJ2-7, with D hard to call. The CDR3 is made up of 14 amino acids. Trimming removed 0 bases at V and 1 base at J, with 7 bases between. Germline V gene data show CDR1 as LNHDA and CDR2 as SQIVND (reference sequence). CDR3 residues: CASSIDSRSYEQYF. CDR3 sequence (DNA): TGTGCCAGTAGTATAGACAGTCGTTCCTACGAGCAGTACTTC. The full variable domain, its missing parts supplied by reference TRBV19 and TRBJ2-7, is DGGITQSPKYLFRKEGQNVTLSCEQNLNHDAMYWYRQDPGQGLRLIYYSQIVNDFQKGDIAEGYSVSREKKESFPLTVTSAQKNPTAFYLCASSIDSRSYEQYFGPGTRLTVT.

This clone was picked up a small number of times. The rearrangement links TRBV29-1 to TRBJ2-2, with no clear D. Trimming cost V 0 bases and J 7 bases, with 9 bases left between them. Per germline, CDR1 SQVTM and CDR2 ANQGSEA. The CDR3 totals 13 residues. CDR3 coding DNA: TGCAGCGTTGAAGATCGACTTTACGGGGAGCTGTTTTTT. It yields the protein CSVEDRLYGELFF.